This T cell receptor beta chain was documented in a study of T-cell reconstitution after alpha-beta-depleted transplantation in children. The TCRbeta library incorporated unique molecular identifiers. TCRdb passed the PCR reads through MiXCR, listing each CDR3 protein once. This sample has some 300,000 distinct CDR3 sequences, with 10% found just once. V gave up 1 base and J gave up 0 bases, with 13 bases separating them. CDR1 and CDR2 from the germline V gene are SGHTA and FQGNSA. CDR3 length: 17 amino acids. This clonotype was found a few times. The sequenced sample was PBMCs from the stem cell graft donor, obtained from the stem cell graft. The TCR originated in a human donor who donated a stem cell graft to a child with acute lymphoblastic leukemia. The chain is built from TRBV7-2 and TRBJ2-1; D call uncertain. The CDR3 nucleotides read TGTGCCAGCAGCTTAGTTGTGGACCTGAGCTCCTACAATGAGCAGTTCTTC. It encodes CASSLVVDLSSYNEQFF.